One sample yielded the 7 T cell receptor beta chains listed below, sequenced in a study of blood T cell repertoires in COVID-19. Libraries were prepared by immunoSEQ multiplex PCR; TCRdb keeps only in-frame clonotypes and omits some of them. Of 400,000 to 550,000 clones listed, about 85% are singletons. The source material was PBMCs or T cells enriched from blood (not recorded which). Source of these receptors: a woman between 18 and 30 years old with acute COVID-19.

The genes are TRBV12-3 or TRBV12-4 and TRBJ2-3, with D unresolved. CDR3 size: 13 residues. The V and J ends lost 6 bases and 3 bases respectively, with 10 bases between them. The CDR3 sequence is CASSDEATDTQYF. The CDR3 DNA reads TGTGCCAGCAGCGACGAGGCGACAGATACGCAGTATTTT.

This clone was counted once. The chain combines TRBV18 with TRBJ1-2; D is uncertain. This CDR3 is 14 amino acids long. V was cut by 0 bases and J by 0 bases, with 5 bases left in between. CDR1 is KGHSH and CDR2 is LQKENI in the germline V gene. CDR3 protein: CASSPPLTNYGYTF. The CDR3 DNA follows: TGTGCCAGCTCACCACCTCTTACTAACTATGGCTACACCTTC. Variable domain in full (rest from reference TRBV18 and TRBJ1-2): NAGVMQNPRHLVRRRGQEARLRCSPMKGHSHVYWYRQLPEEGLKFMVYLQKENIIDESGMPKERFSAEFPKEGPSILRIQQVVRGDSAAYFCASSPPLTNYGYTFGSGTRLTVV.

V usage is TRBV14 and J usage is TRBJ2-2; perhaps TRBD1 as D (6 bases). Germline lookup yields CDR1 SGHDN and CDR2 FVKESK. There are 14 residues in the CDR3. Trimming cost V 4 bases and J 5 bases, with 11 bases left between them. The CDR3 sequence is CASSPNRVTGELFF. CDR3 in DNA: TGTGCCAGCAGCCCTAACAGGGTTACCGGGGAGCTGTTTTTT.

The rearrangement links TRBV9 to TRBJ2-7, with D perhaps TRBD2 (6 bases). V lost 5 bases, J lost 0 bases, and 21 bases lay in between. Germline V CDR1 and CDR2: SGDLS, YYNGEE. The length of the CDR3 is 17 residues. DNA for the CDR3: TGTGCCAGCAGTAAGAGTTTAGCGGTTACCAGCTCCTACGAGCAGTACTTC. It encodes CASSKSLAVTSSYEQYF.

This chain links TRBV18 with TRBJ2-7; TRBD2 aligns across 10 bases. Losses at the gene ends were 3 bases for V and 6 bases for J; bases not matched to a gene: 5. Germline V gene lookup returns CDR1 KGHSH and CDR2 LQKENI. The CDR3 is 14 residues long. The CDR3 sequence: CASSPSGTSVEQYF. As DNA, the CDR3 is TGTGCCAGCTCACCTTCCGGGACTAGCGTCGAGCAGTACTTC.

V and J are TRBV27 and TRBJ2-7; 8 bases line up with TRBD1. CDR3 length equals 17 residues. Losses at the gene ends were 0 bases for V and 3 bases for J; bases not matched to a gene: 10. In germline, CDR1 is MNHEY, CDR2 SMNVEV (reference sequence). CDR3 sequence (DNA): TGTGCCAGCAGTTTATCGTCTTTGACAGGGGCGATCTACGAGCAGTACTTC. This gives the protein CASSLSSLTGAIYEQYF.

This chain joins TRBV7-3 and TRBJ2-7; a possible D gene is TRBD1 (6 bases). Germline values: CDR1 SGHTA, CDR2 FQGTGA. The CDR3 runs 14 residues. V lost 5 bases and J 4 bases, leaving 15 bases between the germline ends. CDR3 region: CASSPLGQPYEQYF. DNA for the CDR3: TGTGCCAGCAGCCCGCTTGGACAGCCGTACGAGCAGTACTTC. Using reference TRBV7-3 and TRBJ2-7 for the parts outside the CDR3, the full variable domain is GAGVSQTPSNKVTEKGKYVELRCDPISGHTALYWYRQSLGQGPEFLIYFQGTGAADDSGLPNDRFFAVRPEGSVSTLKIQRTERGDSAVYLCASSPLGQPYEQYFGPGTRLTVT.